Here is one T cell receptor beta chain with its context. The CDR3 runs to 15 residues. Germline CDR1 MGHRA, CDR2 YSYEKL. Trimming left V 0 bases short and J 6 bases short, with 13 bases between. The investigators split CD4+ cells into a CD45RA+ naive subset and a CD45RA-negative memory subset. The sample belongs to a study of shared clonotypes between healthy human individuals. Sorted-subset replicate PCR reactions contained around 220 ng DNA, corresponding to some 28,000 T cell genomes. Assay used: immunoSEQ multiplex PCR; TCRdb lists only in-frame clones, some missing. The sample has about 1 million clones; approximately 72% are singletons.

This chain links TRBV4-1 with TRBJ2-3; D gene ambiguous. The sample comprised memory CD4+ T cells sorted from blood. The subset was: CD45RA-negative fraction. The TCR originated in a man aged 18 to 35 in good health. CDR3 amino acids: CASSQDQVSLDTQYF. The DNA of the CDR3 is TGCGCCAGCAGCCAAGATCAAGTTTCCCTCGATACGCAGTATTTT.